This T cell receptor (beta chain) was identified in a study of shared clonotypes between healthy human individuals. Study summary: There were three CD4 naive, three CD4 memory, two CD8 naive and one CD8 memory plates per donor.

Sequenced by immunoSEQ multiplex PCR; TCRdb stores in-frame clones only, minus some. This table has under 2,500,000 clones, 90% to 96% appearing once. Input material: naive CD4+ T cells sorted from blood. Subset defined: CD45RA+ positively selected. The sequence was obtained from a man aged 18 to 35 in good health.

Here the CDR3 DNA reads TGTGCCAGCATTATGACCGGGACAGCCATATTCAGAAACTATGGCTACACCTTC. This gives the protein CASIMTGTAIFRNYGYTF. J is TRBJ1-2 and V is TRBV28; 7 nucleotides line up with TRBD1. With V trimmed by 7 bases and J by 2 bases, 19 bases remained unmatched. In germline, CDR1 is MDHEN, CDR2 SYDVKM. The CDR3 is 18 amino acids.